The clone carrying this T cell receptor (beta chain) was seen only a few times. What it binds is not known. This CDR3 is built from 13 residues. The V and J ends lost 9 bases and 3 bases respectively, with 13 bases between them. Germline values: CDR1 SGHRS, CDR2 YFSETQ. TCRdb re-analysed the RT-PCR reads in MiXCR, keeping a single row per CDR3 protein. The profile shows 800,000 to 1,000,000 distinct CDR3 sequences, over 20% of them singletons. This record comes from a study of response to subunit inactivated influenza vaccine. Points from the study as a whole: Authors proposed each seasonal influenza vaccination draws in few new T cells.

The clonotype was recovered from a man aged 50 to 60 who received an inactivated influenza vaccine. The chain has TRBV5-1 and TRBJ1-5, with D maybe TRBD1 (6 bases). The material sequenced was PBMCs from blood, taken about 5 days after vaccination. The CDR3 sequence: CAIRRTDNQPQHF. DNA of the CDR3: TGCGCCATCCGGAGGACAGACAATCAGCCCCAGCATTTT.